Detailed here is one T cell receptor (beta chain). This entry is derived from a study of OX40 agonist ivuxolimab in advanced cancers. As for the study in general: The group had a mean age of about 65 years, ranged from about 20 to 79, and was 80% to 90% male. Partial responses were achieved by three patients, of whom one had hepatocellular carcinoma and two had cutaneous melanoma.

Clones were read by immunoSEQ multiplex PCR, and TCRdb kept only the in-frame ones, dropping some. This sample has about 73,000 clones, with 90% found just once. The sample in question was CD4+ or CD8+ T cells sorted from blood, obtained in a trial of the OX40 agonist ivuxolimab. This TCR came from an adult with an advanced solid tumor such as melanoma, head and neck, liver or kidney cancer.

In DNA form, the CDR3 reads TGTGCCATCAGTGAACTGGCAGGGCAAGATACGCAGTATTTT. This translates into CAISELAGQDTQYF. V is TRBV10-3 and J is TRBJ2-3; perhaps TRBD1 as D (5 bases). V lost 3 bases and J lost 5, with 12 bases in between. The CDR3 is made up of 14 amino acids. The germline gives CDR1 ENHRY, CDR2 SYGVKD.